These 5 T cell receptor beta chains were all obtained from the same sample, sequenced in a study of blood T cell repertoires in COVID-19. Assay: immunoSEQ multiplex PCR; the TCRdb copy retains only in-frame clones and omits some. This table holds roughly 21,000 clones, 83% found once. Material: peripheral blood. These receptors came from a human donor in a cohort sampled during active COVID-19.

This clone was counted only a few times. This chain links TRBV7-9 with TRBJ2-7, with 9 bases identical to TRBD1. The trim removed 2 bases at V and 3 bases at J, leaving 8 bases unmatched. In germline, CDR1 is SEHNR, CDR2 FQNEAQ (reference sequence). The CDR3 is 16 residues long. The CDR3 DNA follows: TGTGCCAGCAGCTTAAGCAAATGGACAGGGGTCTACGAGCAGTACTTC. It is translated as CASSLSKWTGVYEQYF.

This rearrangement joins TRBV4-3 to TRBJ2-1; 8 nucleotides align to TRBD2. Germline V CDR1 and CDR2: LGHNA, YSLEER. Unmatched junction bases numbered 8, after V lost 4 bases and J lost 0 bases. The CDR3 sequence is 17 residues long. The CDR3 coding sequence is TGCGCCAGCAGCCTATTTGTGGCGGGGGGCTCCTACAATGAGCAGTTCTTC. Its translation is CASSLFVAGGSYNEQFF.

The chain uses TRBV6-2 or TRBV6-3 and TRBJ2-3; D gene ambiguous. The CDR3 runs to 13 residues. Germline assignment: CDR1 MNHEY and CDR2 SVGEGT. V was cut by 4 bases and J by 8 bases, with 13 bases left in between. DNA for the CDR3: TGTGCCAGCAGTTCATCAACCCCGGGTACGCAGTATTTT. It codes for CASSSSTPGTQYF.

This clone has a single count. This rearrangement joins TRBV6-5 to TRBJ2-1; TRBD1 is a possible D gene (6 bases). Germline values: CDR1 MNHEY, CDR2 SVGAGI. CDR3 size: 15 residues. Trimming took 6 bases from V and 4 from J, leaving 16 bases between them. CDR3 sequence: CASRQGMGSYNEQFF. CDR3 nucleotides: TGTGCCAGCAGACAGGGTATGGGATCTTACAATGAGCAGTTCTTC.

The chain recombines TRBV2 with TRBJ1-2; 8 bases are a match to TRBD1. This CDR3 has 14 residues. Germline values: CDR1 SNHLY, CDR2 FYNNEI. V lost 6 bases, J lost 4 bases, and 7 bases stayed unmatched. CDR3 amino acids: CASRTGGGSYGYTF. The CDR3 coding sequence is TGTGCCAGCAGAACAGGGGGAGGGAGCTATGGCTACACCTTC.